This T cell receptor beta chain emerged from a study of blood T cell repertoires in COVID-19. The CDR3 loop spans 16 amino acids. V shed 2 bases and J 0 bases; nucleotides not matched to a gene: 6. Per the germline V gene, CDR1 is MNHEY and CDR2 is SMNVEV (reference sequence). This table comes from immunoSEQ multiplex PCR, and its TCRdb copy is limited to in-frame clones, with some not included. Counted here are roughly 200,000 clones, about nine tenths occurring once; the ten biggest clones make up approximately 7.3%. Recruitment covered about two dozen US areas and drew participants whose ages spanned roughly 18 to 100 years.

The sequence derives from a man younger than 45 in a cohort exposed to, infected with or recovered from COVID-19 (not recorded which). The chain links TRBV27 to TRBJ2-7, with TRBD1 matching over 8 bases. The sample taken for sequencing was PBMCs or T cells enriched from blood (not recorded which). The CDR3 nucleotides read TGTGCCAGCAGTTTAGCGTGGACAGGGATCTCCTACGAGCAGTACTTC. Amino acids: CASSLAWTGISYEQYF.